These 9 T cell receptor beta chains originate from one sample sequenced in a study of blood T cells in healthy people across ages. Primed by a sample-barcoded 5' primer and a J-beta primer mix, a second PCR proceeded for about 6 to 12 cycles. TCRdb reprocessed the 5' RACE reads with MiXCR, giving one entry per CDR3 protein. Among around 690,000 distinct CDR3 sequences listed, approximately 59% were seen once. Sequencing input: blood. These receptors came from a man in his fifties or sixties in good health.

The chain has TRBV10-3 and TRBJ2-5; 8 bases are a match to TRBD1. The J call could be wrong; TRBJ2-7 is a better fit for the DNA end. Germline V gene lookup returns CDR1 ENHRY and CDR2 SYGVKD. The CDR3 has 15 amino acids. The CDR3 protein is CASSLAGQALYEQYF. The DNA of the CDR3 is TGTGCCAGCAGCCTTGCGGGACAGGCCCTTTACGAGCAGTACTTC.

This clonotype was counted between two and nine times. This sequence joins TRBV5-6 and TRBJ1-4, with 8 bases that match TRBD1. Trimming at V came to 7 bases and at J to 10 bases, leaving 12 bases not matched to a gene. The CDR3 has 14 amino acids. Germline V CDR1 and CDR2: SGHDT, YYEEEE. The CDR3, as DNA: TGTGCCAGCGGCATACAGGGGGTTAACGCAAAACTGTTTTTT. Translated, it gives CASGIQGVNAKLFF. The full variable domain, rest sourced from reference TRBV5-6 and TRBJ1-4, is DAGVTQSPTHLIKTRGQQVTLRCSPKSGHDTVSWYQQALGQGPQFIFQYYEEEERQRGNFPDRFSGHQFPNYSSELNVNALLLGDSALYLCASGIQGVNAKLFFGSGTQLSVL.

V usage is TRBV7-8 and J usage is TRBJ2-5, with D unclear. This CDR3 spans 15 amino acids. V dropped 5 bases and J dropped 4 bases, with 17 bases sitting between them. In germline, CDR1 is SGHVS, CDR2 FQNEAQ. This CDR3 is CASSTRAAVRETQYF. CDR3 sequence (DNA): TGTGCCAGCAGCACCCGGGCCGCCGTAAGAGAGACCCAGTACTTC. Looking up the rest from reference TRBV7-8 and TRBJ2-5 gives the full variable domain: GAGVSQSPRYKVAKRGQDVALRCDPISGHVSLFWYQQALGQGPEFLTYFQNEAQLDKSGLPSDRFFAERPEGSVSTLKIQRTQQEDSAVYLCASSTRAAVRETQYFGPGTRLLVL.

The table lists this clonotype with a few counts. The V call is TRBV2, the J call TRBJ2-5; 8 bases line up with TRBD2. Looked up from germline, CDR1 is SNHLY and CDR2 is FYNNEI. The CDR3 is 15 amino acids. The J segment lost 4 bases and the V segment lost 3 bases, leaving 7 bases of the junction unmatched. CDR3 nucleotide sequence: TGTGCCAGCAGTGAGCGGGGGGCGTTAGTAGAGACCCAGTACTTC. This sequence encodes CASSERGALVETQYF. Based on the CDR3 plus reference TRBV2 and TRBJ2-5, the full variable domain is EPEVTQTPSHQVTQMGQEVILRCVPISNHLYFYWYRQILGQKVEFLVSFYNNEISEKSEIFDDQFSVERPDGSNFTLKIRSTKLEDSAMYFCASSERGALVETQYFGPGTRLLVL.

The chain has TRBV2 and TRBJ2-5, with a tentative D call TRBD1 (5 bases). Germline CDR1 and CDR2: SNHLY and FYNNEI. CDR3 length: 13 amino acids. The V gene lost 2 bases and the J gene lost 5 bases, with 9 bases spanning the gap. The CDR3: CASSEQGLETQYF. The DNA of the CDR3 is TGTGCCAGCAGTGAACAGGGATTGGAGACCCAGTACTTC.

The gene calls are TRBV5-1 and TRBJ1-2, with 7 bases that match TRBD1. After removal of 5 bases from V and 0 bases from J, the junction contained 7 bases not matched to a gene. The germline CDR1 and CDR2 sequences are SGHRS and YFSETQ. The CDR3 runs to 15 residues. CDR3 DNA sequence: TGCGCCAGCAGTGTCGGGACAGCGTCTAACTATGGCTACACCTTC. Translated: CASSVGTASNYGYTF.

The chain is built from TRBV9 and TRBJ2-3; tentatively, D is TRBD2 (7 bases). V was trimmed by 1 base and J by 3 bases, leaving 15 bases between them. The CDR3 is made up of 16 amino acids. Germline lookup yields CDR1 SGDLS and CDR2 YYNGEE. DNA for the CDR3: TGTGCCAGCAGCGTATACCGAGGGGGGGGGACAGATACGCAGTATTTT. It yields the protein CASSVYRGGGTDTQYF.

This rearrangement joins TRBV12-3 or TRBV12-4 to TRBJ2-4, with 7 positions matching TRBD2. The better agreement between TRBJ2-5 and the DNA end casts doubt on the J call. This CDR3 spans 14 amino acids. The CDR3 bases are TGTGCCAGCGGGGGTGGGACTATACAAGAGACCCAGTACTTC. This sequence encodes CASGGGTIQETQYF.

The chain uses TRBV4-2 and TRBJ2-7; 8 bases match TRBD2. The germline V gene has CDR1 LGHNA and CDR2 YNFKEQ. The CDR3 sequence is 16 residues long. J lost 2 bases, V lost 0 bases, and 6 bases had no gene match. The CDR3 loop is CASSQDGTRNPYEQYF. Here the CDR3 DNA reads TGTGCCAGCAGCCAAGACGGGACTAGGAACCCCTACGAGCAGTACTTC.